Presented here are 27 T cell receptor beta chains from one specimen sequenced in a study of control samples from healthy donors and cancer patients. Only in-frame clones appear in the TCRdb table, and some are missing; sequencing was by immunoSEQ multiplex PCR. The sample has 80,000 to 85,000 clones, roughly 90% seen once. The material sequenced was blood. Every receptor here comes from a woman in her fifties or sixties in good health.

The chain's CDR3 is CASSTPFQANTEAFF. In nucleotides, the CDR3 is TGTGCCAGCAGTACCCCTTTTCAGGCAAACACTGAAGCTTTCTTT. The chain combines TRBV6-6 with TRBJ1-1; D is unresolved. Deletions cut 5 bases from V and 2 bases from J, with 15 bases between. The CDR3 runs to 15 residues. Germline V CDR1 and CDR2: MNHNY, SVGAGI (reference sequence).

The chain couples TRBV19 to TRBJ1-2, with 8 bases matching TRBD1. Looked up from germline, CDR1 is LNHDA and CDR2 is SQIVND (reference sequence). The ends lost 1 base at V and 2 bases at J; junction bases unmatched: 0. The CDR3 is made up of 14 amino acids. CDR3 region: CASSIGTGNYGYTF. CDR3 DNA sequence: TGTGCCAGTAGTATAGGGACAGGGAACTATGGCTACACCTTC.

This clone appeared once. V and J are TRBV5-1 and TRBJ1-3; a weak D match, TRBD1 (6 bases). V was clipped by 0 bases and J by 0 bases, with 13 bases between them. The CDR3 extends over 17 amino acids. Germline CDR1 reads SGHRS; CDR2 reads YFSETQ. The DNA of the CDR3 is TGCGCCAGCAGCTTGGCCGATCCAGGGGCCTCTGGAAACACCATATATTTT. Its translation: CASSLADPGASGNTIYF.

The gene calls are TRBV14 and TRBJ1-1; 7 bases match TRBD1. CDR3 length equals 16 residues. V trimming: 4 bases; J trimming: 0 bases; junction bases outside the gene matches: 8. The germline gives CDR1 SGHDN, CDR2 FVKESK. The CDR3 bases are TGTGCCAGCAGCCGACAGGGTACCTGGTTGAACACTGAAGCTTTCTTT. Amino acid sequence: CASSRQGTWLNTEAFF.

The CDR3 bases are TGTGCCAGCAGCCCGCTAGGAAACACCATATATTTT. Translating it yields CASSPLGNTIYF. The gene calls are TRBV12-3 or TRBV12-4 and TRBJ1-3; no firm D call. CDR3 size: 12 residues. V was trimmed by 6 bases and J by 4 bases, leaving 7 bases between them.

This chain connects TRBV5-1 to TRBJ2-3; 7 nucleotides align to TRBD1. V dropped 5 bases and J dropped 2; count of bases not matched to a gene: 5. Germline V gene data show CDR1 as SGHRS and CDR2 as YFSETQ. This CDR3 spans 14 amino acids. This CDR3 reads CASRLTGITDTQYF. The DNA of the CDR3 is TGCGCCAGCAGACTGACAGGGATCACAGATACGCAGTATTTT.

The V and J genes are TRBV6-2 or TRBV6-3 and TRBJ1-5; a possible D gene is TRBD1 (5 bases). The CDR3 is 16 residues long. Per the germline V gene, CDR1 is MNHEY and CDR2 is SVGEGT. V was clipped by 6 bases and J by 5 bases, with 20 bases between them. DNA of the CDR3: TGTGCCAGCAGCCCTAGCAGGGCCTCGTATCATCAGCCCCAGCATTTT. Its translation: CASSPSRASYHQPQHF.

Here the CDR3 reads CASSTDRGHNSPLHF. The CDR3 DNA sequence: TGCGCCAGCAGCACGGACAGGGGTCATAATTCACCCCTCCACTTT. The genes are TRBV5-1 and TRBJ1-6; 9 positions agree with TRBD1. With V trimmed by 4 bases and J by 5 bases, 4 bases remained unmatched. Per the germline V gene, CDR1 is SGHRS and CDR2 is YFSETQ. This CDR3 spans 15 amino acids.

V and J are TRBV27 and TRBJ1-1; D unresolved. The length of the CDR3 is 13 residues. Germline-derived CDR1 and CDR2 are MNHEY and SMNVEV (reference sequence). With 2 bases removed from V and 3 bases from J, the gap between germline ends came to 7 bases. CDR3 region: CASSLADYTEAFF. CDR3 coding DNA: TGTGCCAGCAGTTTAGCGGATTACACTGAAGCTTTCTTT.

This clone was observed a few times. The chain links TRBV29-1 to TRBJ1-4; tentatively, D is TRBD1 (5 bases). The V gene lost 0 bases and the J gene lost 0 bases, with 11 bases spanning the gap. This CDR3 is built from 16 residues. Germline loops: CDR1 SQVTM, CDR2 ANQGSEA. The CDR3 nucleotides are TGCAGCGTTGAAGATAATCAGGGATCAACTAATGAAAAACTGTTTTTT. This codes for CSVEDNQGSTNEKLFF.

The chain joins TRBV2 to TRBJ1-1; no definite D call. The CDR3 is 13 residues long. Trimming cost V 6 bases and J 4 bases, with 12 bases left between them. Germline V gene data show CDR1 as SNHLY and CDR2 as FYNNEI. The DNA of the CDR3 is TGTGCCAGCAGCCGGGATGTGGGCACTGAAGCTTTCTTT. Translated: CASSRDVGTEAFF.

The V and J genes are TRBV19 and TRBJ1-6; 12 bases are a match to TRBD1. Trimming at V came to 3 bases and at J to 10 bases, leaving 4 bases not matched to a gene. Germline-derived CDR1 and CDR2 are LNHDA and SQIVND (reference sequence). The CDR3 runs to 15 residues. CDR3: CASSISGTGGSPLHF. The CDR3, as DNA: TGTGCCAGTAGTATCTCCGGGACAGGGGGCTCACCCCTCCACTTT.

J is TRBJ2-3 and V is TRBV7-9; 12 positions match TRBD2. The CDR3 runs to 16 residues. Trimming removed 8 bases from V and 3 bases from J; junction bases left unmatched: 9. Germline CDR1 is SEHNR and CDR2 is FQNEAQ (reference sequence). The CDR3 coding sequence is TGTGCCAGCGGAAAAGGACTAGCGGGGTTGACAGATACGCAGTATTTT. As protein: CASGKGLAGLTDTQYF.

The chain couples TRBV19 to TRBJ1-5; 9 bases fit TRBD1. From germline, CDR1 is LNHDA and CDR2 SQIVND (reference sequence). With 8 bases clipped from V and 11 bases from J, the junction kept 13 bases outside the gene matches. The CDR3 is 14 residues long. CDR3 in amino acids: CASSSTGGNEAQHF. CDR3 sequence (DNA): TGTGCCAGTTCATCTACAGGGGGCAATGAAGCCCAGCATTTT. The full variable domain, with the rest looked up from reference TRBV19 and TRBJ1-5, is DGGITQSPKYLFRKEGQNVTLSCEQNLNHDAMYWYRQDPGQGLRLIYYSQIVNDFQKGDIAEGYSVSREKKESFPLTVTSAQKNPTAFYLCASSSTGGNEAQHFGDGTRLSIL.

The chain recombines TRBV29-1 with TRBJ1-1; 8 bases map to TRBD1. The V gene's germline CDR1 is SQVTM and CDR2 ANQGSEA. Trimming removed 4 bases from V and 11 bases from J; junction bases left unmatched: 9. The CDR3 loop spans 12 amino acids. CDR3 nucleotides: TGCAGCGTTGGGGAAGGGACAGGACGCGCTTTCTTT. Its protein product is CSVGEGTGRAFF.

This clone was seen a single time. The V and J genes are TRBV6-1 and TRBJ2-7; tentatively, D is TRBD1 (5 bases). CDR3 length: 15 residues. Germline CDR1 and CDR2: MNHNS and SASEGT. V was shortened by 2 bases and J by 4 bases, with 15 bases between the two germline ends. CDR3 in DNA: TGTGCCAGCAGTGAATTTCAGGGAATTAGTTACGAGCAGTACTTC. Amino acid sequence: CASSEFQGISYEQYF.

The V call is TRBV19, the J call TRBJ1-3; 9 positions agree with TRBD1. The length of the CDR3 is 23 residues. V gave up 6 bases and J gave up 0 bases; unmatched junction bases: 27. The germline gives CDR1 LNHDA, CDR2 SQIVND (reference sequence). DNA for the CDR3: TGTGCCAGTAGGCCAGGCTTAAATAGACGCGGGGAGGGGACAGGGAGCTCTGGAAACACCATATATTTT. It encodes CASRPGLNRRGEGTGSSGNTIYF.

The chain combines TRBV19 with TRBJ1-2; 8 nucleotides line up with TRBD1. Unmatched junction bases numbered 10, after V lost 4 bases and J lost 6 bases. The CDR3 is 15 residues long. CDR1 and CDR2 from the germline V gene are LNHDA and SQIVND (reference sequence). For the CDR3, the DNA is TGTGCCAGTAGTAAGGTTTTTGCAGGGGGCCATGGCTACACCTTC. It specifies CASSKVFAGGHGYTF.

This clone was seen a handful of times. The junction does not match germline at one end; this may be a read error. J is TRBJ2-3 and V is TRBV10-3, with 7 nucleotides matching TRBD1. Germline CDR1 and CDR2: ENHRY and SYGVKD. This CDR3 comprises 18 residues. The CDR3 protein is CAISEWISAQGELDTQYF. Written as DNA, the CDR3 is TGTGCCATCAGCGAGTGGATTTCGGCTCAGGGGGAGCTAGATACGCAGTATTTT.

CDR3 amino acids: CASSVGGASTEAFF. For the CDR3, the DNA is TGTGCCAGCAGCGTAGGGGGGGCGTCCACTGAAGCTTTCTTT. The chain links TRBV9 to TRBJ1-1, with D maybe TRBD1 (6 bases). This CDR3 comprises 14 residues. CDR1 and CDR2 from the germline V gene are SGDLS and YYNGEE. Trimming cost V 0 bases and J 4 bases, with 10 bases left between them.

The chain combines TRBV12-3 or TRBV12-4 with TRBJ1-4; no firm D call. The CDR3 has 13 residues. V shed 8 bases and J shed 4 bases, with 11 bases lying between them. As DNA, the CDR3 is TGTGCCAGCTCACGGGCCGGTAATGAAAAACTGTTTTTT. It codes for CASSRAGNEKLFF.

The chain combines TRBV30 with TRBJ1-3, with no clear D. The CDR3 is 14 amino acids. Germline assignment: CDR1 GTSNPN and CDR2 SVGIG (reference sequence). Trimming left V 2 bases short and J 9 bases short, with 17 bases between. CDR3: CAWSKTQGDSTIYF. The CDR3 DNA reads TGTGCCTGGAGTAAGACCCAAGGTGATTCCACCATATATTTT. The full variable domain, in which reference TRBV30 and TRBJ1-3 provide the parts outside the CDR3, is SQTIHQWPATLVQPVGSPLSLECTVEGTSNPNLYWYRQAAGRGLQLLFYSVGIGQISSEVPQNLSASRPQDRQFILSSKKLLLSDSGFYLCAWSKTQGDSTIYFGEGSWLTVV.

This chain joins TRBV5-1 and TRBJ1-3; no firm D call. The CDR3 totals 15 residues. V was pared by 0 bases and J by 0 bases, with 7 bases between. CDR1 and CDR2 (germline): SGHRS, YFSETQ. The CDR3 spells CASSLERVSGNTIYF. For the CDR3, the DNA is TGCGCCAGCAGCTTGGAACGGGTCTCTGGAAACACCATATATTTT.

The chain's CDR3 is CASRPATNEKLFF. In DNA, the CDR3 is TGCGCCAGTCGACCAGCAACTAATGAAAAACTGTTTTTT. The chain joins TRBV5-1 to TRBJ1-4; D unclear. Germline V gene lookup returns CDR1 SGHRS and CDR2 YFSETQ. V lost 8 bases, J lost 0 bases, and 8 bases lay in between. The CDR3 has 13 amino acids. Drawing the rest from reference TRBV5-1 and TRBJ1-4, the complete variable domain is KAGVTQTPRYLIKTRGQQVTLSCSPISGHRSVSWYQQTPGQGLQFLFEYFSETQRNKGNFPGRFSGRQFSNSRSEMNVSTLELGDSALYLCASRPATNEKLFFGSGTQLSVL.

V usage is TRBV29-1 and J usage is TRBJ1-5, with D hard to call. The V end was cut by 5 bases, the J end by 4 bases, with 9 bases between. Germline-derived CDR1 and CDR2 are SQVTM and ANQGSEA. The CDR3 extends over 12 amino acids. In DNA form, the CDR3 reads TGCAGCGTTTCAAGGGAGAATCAGCCCCAGCATTTT. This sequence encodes CSVSRENQPQHF.

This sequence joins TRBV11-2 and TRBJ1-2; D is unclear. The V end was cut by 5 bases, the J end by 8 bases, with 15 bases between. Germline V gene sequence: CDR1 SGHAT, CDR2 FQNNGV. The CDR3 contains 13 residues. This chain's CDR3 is CASSAMDWLGYTF. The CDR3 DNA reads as TGTGCCAGCAGCGCGATGGACTGGTTGGGCTACACCTTC.

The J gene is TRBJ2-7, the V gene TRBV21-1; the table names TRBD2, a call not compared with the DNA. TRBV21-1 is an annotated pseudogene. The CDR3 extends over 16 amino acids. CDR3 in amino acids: CASSTHGGKAAYEQYF. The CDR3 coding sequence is TGTGCCAGCAGCACCCACGGGGGTAAAGCGGCCTACGAGCAGTACTTC.